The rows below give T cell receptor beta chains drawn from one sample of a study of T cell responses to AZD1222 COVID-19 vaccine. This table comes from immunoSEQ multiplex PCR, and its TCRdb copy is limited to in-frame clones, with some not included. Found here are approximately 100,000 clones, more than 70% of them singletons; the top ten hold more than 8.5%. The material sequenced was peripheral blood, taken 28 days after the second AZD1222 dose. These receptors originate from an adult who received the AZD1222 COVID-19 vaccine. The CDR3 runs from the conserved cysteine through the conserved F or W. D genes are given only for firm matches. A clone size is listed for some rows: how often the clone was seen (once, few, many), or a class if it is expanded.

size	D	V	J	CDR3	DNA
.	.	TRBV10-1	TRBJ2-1	CASSETGTKEQFF	TGCGCCAGCAGTGAGACGGGGACAAAAGAGCAGTTCTTC
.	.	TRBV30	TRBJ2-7	CAWSVETIQDEQYF	TGTGCCTGGAGTGTGGAGACTATTCAGGACGAGCAGTACTTC
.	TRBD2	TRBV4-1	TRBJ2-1	CASSPSSGLYNEQFF	TGCGCCAGCAGCCCGTCTAGCGGGCTATACAATGAGCAGTTCTTC
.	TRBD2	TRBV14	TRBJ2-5	CASSQDMSGTGAQYF	TGTGCCAGCAGCCAAGACATGAGCGGGACCGGGGCCCAGTACTTC
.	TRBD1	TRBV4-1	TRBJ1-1	CASSQGQLFMNTEAFF	TGCGCCAGCAGCCAGGGACAGTTGTTTATGAACACTGAAGCTTTCTTT
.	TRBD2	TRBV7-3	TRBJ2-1	CASSSIAGGYNEQFF	TGTGCCAGCAGCTCCATAGCGGGAGGATACAATGAGCAGTTCTTC
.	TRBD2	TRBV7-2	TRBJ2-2	CASIAGPNTGELFF	TGTGCCAGCATAGCGGGGCCTAACACCGGGGAGCTGTTTTTT
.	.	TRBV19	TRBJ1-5	CASSINSRSQPQHF	TGTGCCAGTAGTATCAATTCTCGGAGTCAGCCCCAGCATTTT
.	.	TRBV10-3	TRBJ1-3	CAISGHERNTIYF	TGTGCCATCAGTGGCCATGAACGAAACACCATATATTTT
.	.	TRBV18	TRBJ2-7	CASSRLPGGTYEQYF	TGTGCCAGCTCCCGACTCCCCGGAGGGACTTACGAGCAGTACTTC
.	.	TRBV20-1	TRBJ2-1	CSARIWDEQFF	TGCAGTGCTCGAATTTGGGATGAGCAGTTCTTC
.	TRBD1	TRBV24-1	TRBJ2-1	CAPRKGANEQFF	TGTGCCCCCAGGAAGGGGGCCAATGAGCAGTTCTTC
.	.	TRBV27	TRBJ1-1	CASSFAGLDSDAEAFF	TGTGCCAGCAGTTTTGCGGGTTTAGATAGTGATGCTGAAGCTTTCTTT
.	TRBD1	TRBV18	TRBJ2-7	CASSLGQGPTYEQYF	TGTGCCAGCTCATTAGGACAGGGGCCAACCTACGAGCAGTACTTC
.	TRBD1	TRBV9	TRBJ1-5	CASSVGDRENQPQHF	TGTGCCAGCAGCGTAGGGGACAGGGAAAATCAGCCCCAGCATTTT
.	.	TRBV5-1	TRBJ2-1	CASSFGRDNEQFF	TGCGCCAGCAGCTTCGGCCGCGACAATGAGCAGTTCTTC
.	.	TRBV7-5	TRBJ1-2	CARSLGSRTNYGYTF	TGTGCCAGAAGCTTAGGAAGTCGGACTAACTATGGCTACACCTTC
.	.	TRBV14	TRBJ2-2	CASSQPGELFF	TGTGCCAGCAGCCAGCCCGGGGAGCTGTTTTTT
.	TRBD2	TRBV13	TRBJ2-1	CASSFLPSGGYNEQFF	TGTGCCAGCAGCTTCCTACCCAGCGGGGGTTACAATGAGCAGTTCTTC
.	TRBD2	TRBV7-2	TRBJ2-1	CASSLDAGGSYNEQFF	TGTGCCAGCAGCTTAGATGCGGGGGGCTCCTACAATGAGCAGTTCTTC
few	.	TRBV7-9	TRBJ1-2	CASSSDGGLVYGYTF	TGTGCCAGCAGCTCGGACGGGGGGCTCGTCTATGGCTACACCTTC
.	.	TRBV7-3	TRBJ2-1	CASSFKGSFGNEQFF	TGTGCCAGCAGCTTCAAAGGGTCCTTCGGCAATGAGCAGTTCTTC
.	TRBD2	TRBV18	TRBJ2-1	CASSPGLAGSIDEQFF	TGTGCCAGCTCACCGGGACTAGCGGGATCAATCGATGAGCAGTTCTTC